Listed below are T cell receptor beta chains from one sample, sequenced in a study of shared clonotypes between healthy human individuals. Libraries were prepared by immunoSEQ multiplex PCR; TCRdb keeps only in-frame clonotypes and omits some of them. The table shows 800,000 to 950,000 clones, with about 96% occurring only once. Sample: naive CD8+ T cells sorted from blood. These TCRs come from a man aged 30 to 45 in good health. Each CDR3 is given with its conserved first and last residue. A D gene is named only where the DNA matches it firmly. Some rows mark clone size as missing; the rest say once, few, many or name a class of expanded clone.

>TRBV4-1|TRBJ2-7|-|-
CASSQDRAGAYEQYF
TGCGCCAGCAGCCAAGATCGGGCAGGGGCCTACGAGCAGTACTTC
>TRBV6-1|TRBJ2-3|TRBD2|once
CASSGLSGRVDTQYF
TGTGCCAGCAGTGGTCTTAGCGGGAGAGTAGATACGCAGTATTTT
>TRBV10-3|TRBJ2-1|TRBD2|once
CAIRTVTSGSHNEQFF
TGTGCCATCAGGACCGTTACTAGCGGGAGCCACAATGAGCAGTTCTTC
>TRBV5-4|TRBJ2-6|-|once
CASSLAQNLFLASGANVLTF
TGTGCCAGCAGCTTGGCCCAGAATTTGTTTCTAGCCTCTGGGGCCAACGTCCTGACTTTC
>TRBV27|TRBJ2-1|-|-
CASSLLAGFNEQFF
TGTGCCAGCAGTTTATTGGCAGGATTCAATGAGCAGTTCTTC
>TRBV2|TRBJ2-1|TRBD2|-
CASSDAGQGLAGGDNEQFF
TGTGCCAGCAGTGACGCAGGGCAGGGACTAGCGGGAGGGGACAATGAGCAGTTCTTC
>TRBV7-9|TRBJ2-7|TRBD1|-
CASMGQNSYEQYF
TGTGCCAGCATGGGACAGAACTCCTACGAGCAGTACTTC
>TRBV4-1|TRBJ1-3|-|-
CASSQVIGSRSGNTIYF
TGCGCCAGCAGCCAAGTGATTGGCAGCCGCTCTGGAAACACCATATATTTT
>TRBV4-2|TRBJ2-7|-|-
CASSQELGTGYEQYF
TGTGCCAGCAGCCAAGAACTAGGTACGGGCTACGAGCAGTACTTC
>TRBV7-7|TRBJ2-5|TRBD2|-
CASSSTGGGETQYF
TGTGCCAGCAGCTCGACGGGAGGAGGAGAGACCCAGTACTTC
>TRBV13|TRBJ2-1|TRBD2|once
CASSLEPRREGEEQFF
TGTGCCAGCAGCTTAGAGCCTAGGCGGGAGGGTGAGGAGCAGTTCTTC
>TRBV27|TRBJ1-1|-|-
CASSLVGSGSTEAFF
TGTGCCAGCAGTTTAGTGGGGTCGGGGAGCACTGAAGCTTTCTTT
>TRBV7-2|TRBJ2-1|TRBD2|once
CASSHGLVSYNEQFF
TGTGCCAGCAGCCATGGACTAGTGAGTTACAATGAGCAGTTCTTC
>TRBV28|TRBJ2-7|-|-
CASSPSSYEQYF
TGTGCCAGCAGTCCCTCCTCCTACGAGCAGTACTTC
>TRBV11-2|TRBJ1-2|-|-
CASSLVSNYGYTF
TGTGCCAGCAGCTTAGTTAGCAACTATGGCTACACCTTC
>TRBV7-9|TRBJ2-6|TRBD1|-
CASSAPGQGSSGANVLTF
TGTGCCAGCAGCGCACCGGGACAGGGAAGCTCTGGGGCCAACGTCCTGACTTTC
>TRBV2|TRBJ2-7|-|once
CASSERPVQYF
TGTGCCAGCAGTGAACGGCCGGTGCAGTACTTC
>TRBV5-1|TRBJ2-7|-|-
CASSLDTNYEQYF
TGCGCCAGCAGCTTGGACACCAACTACGAGCAGTACTTC
>TRBV4-1|TRBJ2-1|-|-
CASSQVQGRYNEQFF
TGCGCCAGCAGCCAAGTTCAGGGGCGATACAATGAGCAGTTCTTC
>TRBV28|TRBJ2-7|-|-
CASSSALTQAPLTYEQYF
TGTGCCAGCAGTTCTGCCCTCACACAGGCGCCACTCACCTACGAGCAGTACTTC
>TRBV7-9|TRBJ1-4|-|once
CASSESGVREKLFF
TGTGCCAGCTCCGAATCCGGGGTTCGGGAAAAACTGTTTTTT
>TRBV11-2|TRBJ2-7|TRBD2|-
CASSYSLPLKAGGHYEQYF
TGTGCCAGCAGCTACTCACTTCCCCTCAAAGCGGGAGGGCACTACGAGCAGTACTTC
>TRBV5-1|TRBJ2-1|-|-
CASSLERSSYNEQFF
TGCGCCAGCAGCTTGGAACGGAGCTCCTACAATGAGCAGTTCTTC
>TRBV7-7|TRBJ2-7|-|-
CASSAGGGGYEQYF
TGTGCCAGCAGCGCCGGCGGAGGGGGCTACGAGCAGTACTTC
>TRBV11-2|TRBJ2-3|-|-
CASSSDSGGFTDTQYF
TGTGCCAGCAGCTCCGACAGTGGGGGGTTCACAGATACGCAGTATTTT
>TRBV7-6|TRBJ1-4|-|-
CASSLSSGVVEKLFF
TGTGCCAGCAGCTTATCTTCAGGGGTTGTGGAAAAACTGTTTTTT
>TRBV7-3|TRBJ2-1|-|-
CASSYQQRLEKSSYNEQFF
TGTGCCAGCAGCTACCAGCAACGACTGGAAAAGAGCTCCTACAATGAGCAGTTCTTC
>TRBV28|TRBJ1-1|-|-
CASSFMNTEAFF
TGTGCCAGCAGTTTCATGAACACTGAAGCTTTCTTT
>TRBV10-2|TRBJ2-5|TRBD2|-
CASSEASGTEETQYF
TGCGCCAGCAGTGAGGCTAGCGGGACGGAAGAGACCCAGTACTTC
>TRBV29-1|TRBJ1-2|-|-
CSVEGGNNYGYTF
TGCAGCGTTGAAGGAGGAAATAACTATGGCTACACCTTC
>TRBV5-1|TRBJ2-7|TRBD2|-
CASSLMPSGTYEQYF
TGCGCCAGCAGCTTAATGCCTAGCGGAACCTACGAGCAGTACTTC
>TRBV5-1|TRBJ1-4|TRBD1|-
CASSLGEGQHEKLFF
TGCGCCAGCAGCTTGGGGGAGGGACAGCATGAAAAACTGTTTTTT